The count of the clone carrying this T cell receptor (beta chain) is one. Its antigen remains unidentified. The data belong to a study of T cell responses to AZD1222 COVID-19 vaccine. Points from the study as a whole: Recipients of two AZD1222 doses showed rising Spike-specific TCR breadth and depth. Among the donors, most were white British and more were female, and clonal diversity was possibly underestimated. The number of AZD1222 recipients seropositive at baseline was only five or six. Mapped onto spike, vaccine-associated CD4 TCRs spanned it and were dominant at 160-218 and 743-854.

The method was immunoSEQ multiplex PCR; TCRdb's version includes in-frame clones alone and lacks a portion of them. The sample yields tens of thousands of clones, around 90% seen once. The CDR3 consists of 13 residues. V gave up 3 bases and J gave up 8 bases, with 10 bases separating them. Germline V lookup: CDR1 SNHLY, CDR2 FYNNEI. This sequence originates from an adult in good health. The chain employs TRBV2 and TRBJ1-4; D is uncertain. Here the sequenced sample was peripheral blood, taken on day 0 of AZD1222 vaccination. The CDR3: CASSDWLREKLFF. The CDR3 DNA is TGTGCCAGCAGTGACTGGCTTCGGGAAAAACTGTTTTTT.